The text below deals with one T cell receptor (beta chain). The assay was immunoSEQ multiplex PCR, and TCRdb's table has in-frame clones only and misses some. The sample consists of 40,000 or so clones, under 90% of them appearing once. This entry is derived from a study of blood T cell repertoires in COVID-19. This sequence originates from a human donor in a cohort sampled during active COVID-19. Material for sequencing was peripheral blood.

DNA for the CDR3: TGTGCCAGTAATCCCGGGACACTTTATGGCTACACCTTC. Protein: CASNPGTLYGYTF. This sequence joins TRBV19 and TRBJ1-2; possible D gene TRBD1, 6 bases. The V gene lost 7 bases and the J gene lost 5 bases, with 14 bases spanning the gap. The CDR3 contains 13 residues. The germline V gene has CDR1 LNHDA and CDR2 SQIVND (reference sequence).